This TCR beta chain was recorded in a study of spatial heterogeneity in lung cancer. As for the study in general: Raw reads showed each unique TCR and UMI combination turning up more than ten times on average.

Time point in this sample: blood at routine non-recurrence follow-up after resection. Without sorting, whole RNA was sequenced from tumor, nontumor lung or frozen PBMC. Single TCR cDNA molecules each had their own unique molecular identifier. TCRdb redid the calling of the 5' RACE reads with MiXCR, one entry per CDR3 protein. Of some 120,000 distinct CDR3 sequences listed, approximately 12% were seen once; the top ten hold roughly 15%. Germline loops: CDR1 LGHDT, CDR2 YNNKEL (reference sequence). The CDR3 loop spans 15 amino acids. The V gene end was trimmed by 4 bases and the J gene end by 0 bases; junction bases not matched to a gene: 2. This clonotype was picked up a small number of times.

The V call is TRBV3-1, the J call TRBJ2-7; 11 bases match TRBD2. The specimen comprised PBMCs, sampled at follow-up. The TCR comes from a male donor with early-stage non-small cell lung cancer. In nucleotides, the CDR3 is TGTGCCAGCAGCCCAGGACTAGCGGGCTCCTACGAGCAGTACTTC. It yields the protein CASSPGLAGSYEQYF.